The source of this TCR beta chain is a study of blood T cells in healthy people across ages. Between the trimmed V and J ends, which lost 0 bases and 9 bases, there was a span of 12 bases. Germline values: CDR1 ENHRY, CDR2 SYGVKD. The CDR3 length is 15 residues. The use of a sample-barcoded 5' primer and a J-beta primer mix characterized a second PCR of roughly 6 to 11 cycles. Each CDR3 protein is one row after TCRdb ran MiXCR on the 5' RACE reads. The sample shows over 950,000 distinct CDR3 sequences, less than 45% of them seen only once. The sample consisted of blood. The sequence derives from a man younger than 35 in good health. The chain joins TRBV10-3 to TRBJ1-6; D might be TRBD1 (5 bases). DNA for the CDR3: TGTGCCATCAGTGAGTCGGGGTGGGGGGGTTCACCCCTCCACTTT. Translating it yields CAISESGWGGSPLHF.